This T cell receptor beta chain was sequenced during a study of blood T cell repertoires in COVID-19. Study-wide context: Some COVID-19 samples were acute and others convalescent; all came from the United States, Italy and Spain. Sample material is recorded as cDNA or gDNA derived from T cells, B-cell-depleted T cells, or PBMCs.

In the original processing: Cell counts per sample came from amplifying reference gene primers. The assay was immunoSEQ multiplex PCR, and TCRdb's table has in-frame clones only and misses some. The V and J calls and the clone size are those of that table, but D and trimming were determined from the DNA. The table lists about 210,000 clones, roughly nine tenths of them singletons. The germline V gene encodes CDR1 SGHNT and CDR2 YYREEE (reference sequence). V was cut by 2 bases and J by 0 bases, with 9 bases left in between. The CDR3 runs to 15 residues. The V gene is TRBV5-4, the J gene TRBJ2-1, with a tentative D call TRBD1 (6 bases). This receptor was taken from a woman younger than 30 who had recovered from COVID-19. The sequencing sample was made of PBMCs or T cells enriched from blood (not recorded which). The CDR3 DNA sequence: TGTGCCAGCAGCTTTACAGGGAGCTCCTACAATGAGCAGTTCTTC. Translation gives CASSFTGSSYNEQFF.